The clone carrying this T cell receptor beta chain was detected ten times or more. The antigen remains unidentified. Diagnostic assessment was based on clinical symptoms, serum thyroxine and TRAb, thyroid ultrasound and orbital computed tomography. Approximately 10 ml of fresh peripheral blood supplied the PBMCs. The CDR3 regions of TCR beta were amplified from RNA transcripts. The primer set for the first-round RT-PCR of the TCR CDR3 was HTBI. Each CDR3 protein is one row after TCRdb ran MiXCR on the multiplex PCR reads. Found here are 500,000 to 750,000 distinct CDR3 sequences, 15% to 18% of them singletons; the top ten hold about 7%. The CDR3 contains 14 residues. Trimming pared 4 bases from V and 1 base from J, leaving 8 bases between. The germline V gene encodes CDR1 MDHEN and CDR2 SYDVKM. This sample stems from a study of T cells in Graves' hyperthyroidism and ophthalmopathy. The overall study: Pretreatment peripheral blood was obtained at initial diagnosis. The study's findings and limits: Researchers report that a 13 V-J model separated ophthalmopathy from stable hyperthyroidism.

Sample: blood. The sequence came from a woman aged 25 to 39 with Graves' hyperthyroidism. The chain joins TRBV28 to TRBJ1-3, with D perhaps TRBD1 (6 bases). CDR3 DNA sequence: TGTGCCAGCAGTTACAGGGTTTCTGGAAACACCATATATTTT. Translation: CASSYRVSGNTIYF.